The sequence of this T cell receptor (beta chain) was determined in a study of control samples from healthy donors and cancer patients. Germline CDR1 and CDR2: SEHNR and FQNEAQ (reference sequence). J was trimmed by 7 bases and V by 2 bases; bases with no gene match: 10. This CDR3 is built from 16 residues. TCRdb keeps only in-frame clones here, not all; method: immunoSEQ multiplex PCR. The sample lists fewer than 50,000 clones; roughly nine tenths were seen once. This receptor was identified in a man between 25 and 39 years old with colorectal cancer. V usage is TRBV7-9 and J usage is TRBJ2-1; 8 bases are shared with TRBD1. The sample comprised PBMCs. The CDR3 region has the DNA TGTGCCAGCAGCTTACTGGACAGGGCAAGAGGGAATGAGCAGTTCTTC. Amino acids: CASSLLDRARGNEQFF.